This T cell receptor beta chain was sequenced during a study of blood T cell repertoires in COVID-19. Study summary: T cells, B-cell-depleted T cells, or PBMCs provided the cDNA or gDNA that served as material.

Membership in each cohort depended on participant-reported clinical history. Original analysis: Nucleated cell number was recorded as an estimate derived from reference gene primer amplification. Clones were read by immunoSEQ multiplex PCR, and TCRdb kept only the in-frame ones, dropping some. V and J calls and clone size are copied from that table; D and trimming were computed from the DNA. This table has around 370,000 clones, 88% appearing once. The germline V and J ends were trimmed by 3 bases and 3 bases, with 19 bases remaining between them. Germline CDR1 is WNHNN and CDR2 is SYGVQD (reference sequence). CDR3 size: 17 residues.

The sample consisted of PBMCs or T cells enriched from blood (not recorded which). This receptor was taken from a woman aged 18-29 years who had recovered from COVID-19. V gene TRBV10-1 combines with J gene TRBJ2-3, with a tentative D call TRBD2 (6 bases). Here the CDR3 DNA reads TGCGCCAGCAGTGACCCGGAGGGTAGCGGAATTACAGATACGCAGTATTTT. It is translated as CASSDPEGSGITDTQYF.